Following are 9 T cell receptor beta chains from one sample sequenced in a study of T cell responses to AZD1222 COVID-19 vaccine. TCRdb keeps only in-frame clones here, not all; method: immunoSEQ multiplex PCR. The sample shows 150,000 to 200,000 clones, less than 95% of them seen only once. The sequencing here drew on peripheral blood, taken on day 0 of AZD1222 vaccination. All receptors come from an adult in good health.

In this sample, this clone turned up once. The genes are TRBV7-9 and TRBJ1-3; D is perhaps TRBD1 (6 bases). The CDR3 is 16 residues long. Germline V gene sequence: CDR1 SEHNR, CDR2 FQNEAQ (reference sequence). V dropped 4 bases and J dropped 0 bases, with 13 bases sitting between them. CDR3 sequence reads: CASSSRGGPSGNTIYF. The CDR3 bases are TGTGCCAGCAGCTCCCGGGGGGGCCCCTCTGGAAACACCATATATTTT. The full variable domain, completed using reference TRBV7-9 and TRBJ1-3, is DTGVSQNPRHKITKRGQNVTFRCDPISEHNRLYWYRQTLGQGPEFLTYFQNEAQLEKSRLLSDRFSAERPKGSFSTLEIQRTEQGDSAMYLCASSSRGGPSGNTIYFGEGSWLTVV.

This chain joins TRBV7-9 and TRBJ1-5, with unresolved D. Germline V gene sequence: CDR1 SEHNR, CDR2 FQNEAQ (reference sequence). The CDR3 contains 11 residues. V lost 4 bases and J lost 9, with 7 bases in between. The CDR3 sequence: CASSSTGPQHF. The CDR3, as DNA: TGTGCCAGCAGCTCCACGGGGCCCCAGCATTTT.

CDR3 in DNA: TGTGCCAGCAGTTTTCGAGGTGGTCCGGAAGCTTTCTTT. Protein sequence: CASSFRGGPEAFF. The rearrangement links TRBV27 to TRBJ1-1, with unresolved D. Trimming took 3 bases from V and 8 from J, leaving 13 bases between them. The CDR3 is 13 amino acids. Germline lookup yields CDR1 MNHEY and CDR2 SMNVEV (reference sequence).

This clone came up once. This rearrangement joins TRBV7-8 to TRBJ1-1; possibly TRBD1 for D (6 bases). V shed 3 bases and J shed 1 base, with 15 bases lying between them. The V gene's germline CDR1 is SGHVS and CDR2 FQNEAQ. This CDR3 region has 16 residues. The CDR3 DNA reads TGTGCCAGCAGCTTTTGGGGGGCGACGGGGAACACTGAAGCTTTCTTT. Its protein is CASSFWGATGNTEAFF.

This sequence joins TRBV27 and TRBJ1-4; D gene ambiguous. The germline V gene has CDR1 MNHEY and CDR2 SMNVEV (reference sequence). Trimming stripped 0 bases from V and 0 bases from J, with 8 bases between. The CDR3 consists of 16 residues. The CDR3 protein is CASSLSAGATNEKLFF. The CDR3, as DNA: TGTGCCAGCAGTTTATCCGCTGGGGCAACTAATGAAAAACTGTTTTTT.

The CDR3 DNA reads TGTGCCAGCAGTGGGACAGGGGGCGAGCAGTACTTC. Encoded protein: CASSGTGGEQYF. The gene calls are TRBV25-1 and TRBJ2-7, with 10 bases identical to TRBD1. CDR1 is MGHDK, CDR2 SYGVNS, per germline. The CDR3 is 12 residues long. The V and J ends lost 4 bases and 6 bases, in that order; junction bases with no gene match: 0.

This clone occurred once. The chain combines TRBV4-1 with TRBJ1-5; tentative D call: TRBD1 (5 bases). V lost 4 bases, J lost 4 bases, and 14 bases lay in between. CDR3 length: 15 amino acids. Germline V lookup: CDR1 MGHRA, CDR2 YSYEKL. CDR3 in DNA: TGCGCCAGCAGCCCTGGGGCAGGCCCTAATCAGCCCCAGCATTTT. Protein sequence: CASSPGAGPNQPQHF.

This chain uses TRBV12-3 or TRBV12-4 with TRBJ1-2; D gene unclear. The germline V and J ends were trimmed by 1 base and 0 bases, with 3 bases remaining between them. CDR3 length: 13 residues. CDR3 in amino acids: CASSLDANYGYTF. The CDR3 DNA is TGTGCCAGCAGTTTAGACGCTAACTATGGCTACACCTTC.

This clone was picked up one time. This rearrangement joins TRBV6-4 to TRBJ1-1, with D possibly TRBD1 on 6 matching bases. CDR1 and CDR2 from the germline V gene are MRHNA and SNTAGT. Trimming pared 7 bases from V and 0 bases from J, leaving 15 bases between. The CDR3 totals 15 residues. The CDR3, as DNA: TGTGCCAGCAAATCCGAGGACAGCCTGAACACTGAAGCTTTCTTT. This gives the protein CASKSEDSLNTEAFF.